Only a few counts were recorded for the clone carrying this TCR beta chain. One end of the junction varies from germline; a read error may be responsible. Per the germline V gene, CDR1 is SGHRS and CDR2 is YFSETQ. The CDR3 has 13 residues. Here immunoSEQ multiplex PCR was the method, and the copy in TCRdb shows in-frame clones only, minus some. The sample holds approximately 93,000 clones, 80% to 95% seen once. The sample originates from a study of T cell changes during pregnancy in multiple sclerosis. The sequence was collected from a female donor with multiple sclerosis, enrolled in a pregnancy study. The input for sequencing was peripheral blood, taken before pregnancy. The chain has TRBV5-1 and TRBJ1-2; D not certain. CDR3 bases: TGCGCCAGCAGCCCCTTGGTCCAAGGCGCGGAGGCCTTC. Amino acids: CASSPLVQGAEAF.